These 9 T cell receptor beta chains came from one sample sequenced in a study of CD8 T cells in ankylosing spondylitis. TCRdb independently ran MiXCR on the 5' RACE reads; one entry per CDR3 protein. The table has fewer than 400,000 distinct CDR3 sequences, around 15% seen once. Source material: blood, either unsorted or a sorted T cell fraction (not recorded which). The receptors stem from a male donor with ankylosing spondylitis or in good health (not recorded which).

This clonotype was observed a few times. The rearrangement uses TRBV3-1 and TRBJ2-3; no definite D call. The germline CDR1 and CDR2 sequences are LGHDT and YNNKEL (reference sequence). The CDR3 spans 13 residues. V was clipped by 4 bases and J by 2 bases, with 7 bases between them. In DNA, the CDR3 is TGTGCCAGCAGCCCTCGGGCCACAGATACGCAGTATTTT. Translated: CASSPRATDTQYF.

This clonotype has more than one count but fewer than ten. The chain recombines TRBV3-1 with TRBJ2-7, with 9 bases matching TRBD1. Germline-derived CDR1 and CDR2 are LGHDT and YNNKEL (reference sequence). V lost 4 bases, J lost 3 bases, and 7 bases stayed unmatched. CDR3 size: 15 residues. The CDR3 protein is CASSLGTGPLYEQYF. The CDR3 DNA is TGTGCCAGCAGCCTTGGGACAGGGCCTCTCTACGAGCAGTACTTC.

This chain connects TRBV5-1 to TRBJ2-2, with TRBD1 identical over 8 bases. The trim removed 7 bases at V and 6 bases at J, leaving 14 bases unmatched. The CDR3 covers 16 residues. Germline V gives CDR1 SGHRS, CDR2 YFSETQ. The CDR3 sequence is CASAPGETGAPGELFF. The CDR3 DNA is TGCGCCAGCGCTCCCGGGGAGACAGGGGCTCCCGGGGAGCTGTTTTTT.

CDR3 in amino acids: CSATGTQLTDTQYF. CDR3 bases: TGCAGTGCTACTGGGACACAACTCACAGATACGCAGTATTTT. The chain recombines TRBV20-1 with TRBJ2-3, with a weak D call TRBD1 (6 bases). The V end lost 4 bases, the J end lost 2 bases, and 13 bases lay between the germline ends. This CDR3 has 14 amino acids. From germline, CDR1 is DFQATT and CDR2 SNEGSKA (reference sequence).

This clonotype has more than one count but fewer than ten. This chain's CDR3 is CASSLTGVETQYF. In nucleotides, the CDR3 is TGCGCCAGCAGCCTGACAGGGGTCGAGACCCAGTACTTC. This chain uses TRBV5-1 with TRBJ2-5, with TRBD1 identical over 8 bases. Germline V gene data show CDR1 as SGHRS and CDR2 as YFSETQ. Trimming at V came to 4 bases and at J to 5 bases, leaving 4 bases not matched to a gene. This CDR3 has 13 amino acids.

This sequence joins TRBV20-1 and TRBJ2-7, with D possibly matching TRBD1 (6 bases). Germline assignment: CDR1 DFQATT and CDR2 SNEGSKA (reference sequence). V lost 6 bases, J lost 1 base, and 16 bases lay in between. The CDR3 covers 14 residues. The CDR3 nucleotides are TGCAGTGCAGAGGGGGATCAGGGGTCCTACGAGCAGTACTTC. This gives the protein CSAEGDQGSYEQYF.

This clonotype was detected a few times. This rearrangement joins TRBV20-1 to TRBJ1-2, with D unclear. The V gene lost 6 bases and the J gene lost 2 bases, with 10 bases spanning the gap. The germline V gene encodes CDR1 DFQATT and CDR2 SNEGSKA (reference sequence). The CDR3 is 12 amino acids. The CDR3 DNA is TGCAGTGCGTTACACCTAAACTATGGCTACACCTTC. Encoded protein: CSALHLNYGYTF.

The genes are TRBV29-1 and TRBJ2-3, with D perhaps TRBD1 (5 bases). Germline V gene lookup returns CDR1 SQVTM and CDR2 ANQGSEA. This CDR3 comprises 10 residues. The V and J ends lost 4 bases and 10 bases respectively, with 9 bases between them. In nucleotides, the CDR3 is TGCAGCGTTGTAGACAGAGCGCAGTATTTT. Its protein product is CSVVDRAQYF.

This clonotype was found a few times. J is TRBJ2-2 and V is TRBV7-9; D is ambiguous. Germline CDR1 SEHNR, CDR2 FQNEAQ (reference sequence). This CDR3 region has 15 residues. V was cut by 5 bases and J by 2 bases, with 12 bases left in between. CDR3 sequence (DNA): TGTGCCAGCAGCCGTACGAGCACCAACACCGGGGAGCTGTTTTTT. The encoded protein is CASSRTSTNTGELFF.